These 26 T cell receptor beta chains were all obtained from the same sample, sequenced in a study of shared clonotypes between healthy human individuals. Generated by immunoSEQ multiplex PCR, the TCRdb table keeps only in-frame clones and is missing some. The repertoire holds some 1.4 million clones, around 97% seen once, with about 1% in the top ten. The sample comprised naive CD4+ T cells sorted from blood. Subset specified: CD45RA+ positively selected. Receptor source: a young man in good health.

The CDR3 sequence is CASSSGLSDEKLFF. CDR3 coding DNA: TGTGCCAGCAGCTCAGGGTTGTCGGATGAAAAACTGTTTTTT. V gene TRBV5-8 combines with J gene TRBJ1-4; a possible D gene is TRBD1 (5 bases). Trimming removed 3 bases from V and 6 bases from J, with 12 bases in between. This CDR3 contains 14 residues. Germline values: CDR1 SGHTS, CDR2 YDEGEE.

The chain uses TRBV6-6 and TRBJ1-1, with a weak D call TRBD1 (5 bases). CDR1 is MNHNY and CDR2 is SVGAGI in the germline V gene (reference sequence). CDR3 length: 13 amino acids. Trimming removed 6 bases at V and 1 base at J, with 9 bases between. CDR3 amino acids: CASSRVENTEAFF. CDR3 in DNA: TGTGCCAGCAGCAGGGTTGAGAACACTGAAGCTTTCTTT.

The chain joins TRBV11-3 to TRBJ2-7; D call uncertain. This CDR3 has 14 amino acids. The germline V gene encodes CDR1 SGHNT and CDR2 YENEEA. Trimming took off 2 bases at V and 0 bases at J, with 8 bases between the two ends. The CDR3 DNA reads as TGTGCCAGCAGCTTAAACCTCCACTCCTACGAGCAGTACTTC. It yields the protein CASSLNLHSYEQYF.

The chain joins TRBV6-5 to TRBJ2-7; TRBD1 might be the D (5 bases). The CDR3 runs 15 residues. Trimming took 6 bases from V and 3 from J, leaving 18 bases between them. Per germline, CDR1 MNHEY and CDR2 SVGAGI. Here the CDR3 reads CASSESQGRFYEQYF. As DNA, the CDR3 is TGTGCCAGCAGCGAATCCCAGGGAAGGTTCTACGAGCAGTACTTC.

This sequence joins TRBV5-4 and TRBJ2-7; weak D call: TRBD2 (7 bases). This CDR3 region has 15 residues. The V gene lost 1 base and the J gene lost 7 bases, with 18 bases spanning the gap. Germline V lookup: CDR1 SGHNT, CDR2 YYREEE (reference sequence). The CDR3 is CASSLRGAGVGEQYF. The CDR3 coding sequence is TGTGCCAGCAGCTTGAGGGGGGCGGGAGTAGGAGAGCAGTACTTC. Complete variable domain (other parts from reference TRBV5-4 and TRBJ2-7): ETGVTQSPTHLIKTRGQQVTLRCSSQSGHNTVSWYQQALGQGPQFIFQYYREEENGRGNFPPRFSGLQFPNYSSELNVNALELDDSALYLCASSLRGAGVGEQYFGPGTRLTVT.

V gene TRBV28 combines with J gene TRBJ1-5, with D uncertain. The CDR3 has 14 residues. The V gene lost 1 base and the J gene lost 0 bases, with 4 bases spanning the gap. CDR1 is MDHEN and CDR2 is SYDVKM in the germline V gene. The CDR3 region has the DNA TGTGCCAGCAGTTTATCGGATAGCAATCAGCCCCAGCATTTT. Translation gives CASSLSDSNQPQHF.

The chain joins TRBV14 to TRBJ1-2; perhaps TRBD1 as D (5 bases). V was pared by 0 bases and J by 4 bases, with 18 bases between. Germline CDR1 reads SGHDN; CDR2 reads FVKESK. The CDR3 sequence is 17 residues long. The CDR3 DNA sequence: TGTGCCAGCAGCCAAGATGCCCGTGGGGGAAACTCCTATGGCTACACCTTC. Its translation is CASSQDARGGNSYGYTF.

The chain joins TRBV6-1 to TRBJ2-7, with unresolved D. The CDR3 is 12 amino acids. The ends were cut back, 8 bases at V and 2 bases at J, with 10 bases in the middle. Germline V gene lookup returns CDR1 MNHNS and CDR2 SASEGT. The CDR3 nucleotides read TGTGCCAGCGCTGTCCCCCCCTACGAGCAGTACTTC. This encodes CASAVPPYEQYF.

V gene TRBV5-4 combines with J gene TRBJ2-7; 13 nucleotides agree with TRBD2. With 3 bases clipped from V and 2 bases from J, the junction kept 14 bases outside the gene matches. This CDR3 has 19 amino acids. CDR1 SGHNT and CDR2 YYREEE come from the germline V gene (reference sequence). This CDR3 reads CASSSILAGGGVYPYEQYF. In nucleotides, the CDR3 is TGTGCCAGCAGCTCAATACTAGCGGGAGGGGGGGTCTATCCCTACGAGCAGTACTTC.

The chain employs TRBV6-6 and TRBJ2-2; 8 bases are a match to TRBD1. This CDR3 comprises 16 residues. CDR1 is MNHNY and CDR2 is SVGAGI in the germline V gene (reference sequence). The ends lost 6 bases at V and 4 bases at J; junction bases unmatched: 10. CDR3 residues: CASRYTGQGSTGELFF. The CDR3 DNA sequence: TGTGCCAGCAGGTACACAGGACAGGGAAGCACCGGGGAGCTGTTTTTT.

This chain links TRBV28 with TRBJ2-3, with 10 bases lining up with TRBD1. CDR1 and CDR2 (germline): MDHEN, SYDVKM. CDR3 length: 14 residues. The V and J ends lost 5 bases and 1 base, in that order; junction bases with no gene match: 0. The CDR3 region is CASSGTGGTDTQYF. CDR3 nucleotide sequence: TGTGCCAGCAGTGGGACAGGGGGCACAGATACGCAGTATTTT.

This clone appeared a single time. This rearrangement joins TRBV7-2 to TRBJ1-5, with TRBD1 matching over 8 bases. This CDR3 has 17 residues. The germline V gene has CDR1 SGHTA and CDR2 FQGNSA. V trimming: 5 bases; J trimming: 7 bases; junction bases outside the gene matches: 16. The CDR3 here is CASSDTGTGGVRQPQHF. CDR3 sequence (DNA): TGTGCCAGCAGCGACACCGGGACAGGTGGGGTTCGCCAGCCCCAGCATTTT.

This chain joins TRBV11-2 and TRBJ2-5; D perhaps matches TRBD1 (5 bases). Trimming took 5 bases from V and 1 from J, leaving 11 bases between them. Germline values: CDR1 SGHAT, CDR2 FQNNGV. There are 14 residues in the CDR3. CDR3 bases: TGTGCCAGCAGCCGAGGCCAGGGCCAAGAGACCCAGTACTTC. The encoded protein is CASSRGQGQETQYF.

The chain joins TRBV10-2 to TRBJ2-5; D may be TRBD1 or TRBD2 (6 bases each). This CDR3 comprises 13 residues. The V and J ends lost 9 bases and 4 bases respectively, with 15 bases between them. Germline V gives CDR1 WSHSY, CDR2 SAAADI. CDR3 in amino acids: CASSQGGGETQYF. CDR3 in DNA: TGCGCCAGTAGTCAAGGAGGGGGAGAGACCCAGTACTTC.

The gene calls are TRBV27 and TRBJ2-3, with D unclear. Germline assignment: CDR1 MNHEY and CDR2 SMNVEV (reference sequence). The CDR3 totals 13 residues. V lost 6 bases to trimming and J lost 2 bases, with 9 bases between them. The CDR3: CASRGSATDTQYF. DNA of the CDR3: TGTGCCAGCAGAGGGTCAGCCACAGATACGCAGTATTTT.

The chain carries TRBV19 and TRBJ1-1; D unclear. V lost 0 bases and J 6 bases, leaving 14 bases between the germline ends. Per the germline V gene, CDR1 is LNHDA and CDR2 is SQIVND (reference sequence). CDR3 size: 15 residues. CDR3 amino acids: CASSIEPGSIAEAFF. The CDR3 DNA reads as TGTGCCAGTAGTATAGAGCCAGGAAGTATAGCTGAAGCTTTCTTT.

The V call is TRBV27, the J call TRBJ2-3, with D perhaps TRBD2 (6 bases). CDR1 is MNHEY and CDR2 is SMNVEV in the germline V gene (reference sequence). V dropped 5 bases and J dropped 1 base, with 19 bases sitting between them. This CDR3 region has 17 residues. The CDR3 reads CASSTRLGPSGTDTQYF. The CDR3 coding sequence is TGTGCCAGCAGTACAAGACTAGGGCCCTCGGGCACAGATACGCAGTATTTT.

J is TRBJ2-7 and V is TRBV6-1; D uncertain. Germline V lookup: CDR1 MNHNS, CDR2 SASEGT. V was trimmed by 5 bases and J by 0 bases, leaving 5 bases between them. The CDR3 is 12 residues long. The CDR3 spells CASSQSSYEQYF. The CDR3 DNA follows: TGTGCCAGCAGTCAAAGCTCCTACGAGCAGTACTTC.

The CDR3 DNA reads as TGCAGCGTTGAAGAGGTCCACGAGCAGTACTTC. Amino acid sequence: CSVEEVHEQYF. The V and J genes are TRBV29-1 and TRBJ2-7; no definite D call. Germline V gene sequence: CDR1 SQVTM, CDR2 ANQGSEA. Trimming cost V 0 bases and J 5 bases, with 5 bases left between them. This CDR3 has 11 residues.

The chain links TRBV18 to TRBJ1-1, with D perhaps TRBD1 (6 bases). The CDR3 spans 15 residues. V gave up 5 bases and J gave up 0 bases, with 13 bases separating them. Per germline, CDR1 KGHSH and CDR2 LQKENI. The CDR3 nucleotides are TGTGCCAGCTCAATGAACAGGGAAATGAACACTGAAGCTTTCTTT. It yields the protein CASSMNREMNTEAFF. The variable domain in full, with the rest retrieved from reference TRBV18 and TRBJ1-1, is NAGVMQNPRHLVRRRGQEARLRCSPMKGHSHVYWYRQLPEEGLKFMVYLQKENIIDESGMPKERFSAEFPKEGPSILRIQQVVRGDSAAYFCASSMNREMNTEAFFGQGTRLTVV.

The CDR3 nucleotides read TGTGCCCTAGGGGGTAATCAGCCCCAGCATTTT. It specifies CALGGNQPQHF. This chain connects TRBV30 to TRBJ1-5, with D possibly TRBD1 on 6 matching bases. CDR3 length equals 11 residues. Germline CDR1 is GTSNPN and CDR2 is SVGIG (reference sequence). Trimming took off 8 bases at V and 4 bases at J, with 9 bases between the two ends. The whole variable domain, filled in from reference TRBV30 and TRBJ1-5, reads SQTIHQWPATLVQPVGSPLSLECTVEGTSNPNLYWYRQAAGRGLQLLFYSVGIGQISSEVPQNLSASRPQDRQFILSSKKLLLSDSGFYLCALGGNQPQHFGDGTRLSIL.

The chain couples TRBV5-1 to TRBJ2-5, with unresolved D. V was cut by 1 base and J by 4 bases, with 8 bases left in between. The germline V gene has CDR1 SGHRS and CDR2 YFSETQ. The CDR3 spans 13 residues. CDR3 DNA: TGCGCCAGCAGCTTGCTGGGAATAGAGACCCAGTACTTC. It is translated as CASSLLGIETQYF.

This clone was seen a single time. The chain carries TRBV2 and TRBJ2-3; TRBD2 matches 9 bases. Germline V gene data show CDR1 as SNHLY and CDR2 as FYNNEI. V was clipped by 4 bases and J by 4 bases; unmatched bases: 9. CDR3 length equals 16 residues. Here the CDR3 reads CASSVDSGSPADTQYF. Here the CDR3 DNA reads TGTGCCAGCAGTGTGGATAGCGGGAGCCCAGCAGATACGCAGTATTTT.

V is TRBV6-6 and J is TRBJ2-5, with TRBD2 matching 10 bases. The CDR3 consists of 15 residues. Germline trimming cut 6 bases from V and 4 bases from J; bases unmatched to any gene: 8. CDR1 MNHNY and CDR2 SVGAGI come from the germline V gene (reference sequence). The CDR3 spells CASSLAGDGAETQYF. The CDR3 nucleotides are TGTGCCAGCAGCCTAGCGGGAGACGGAGCAGAGACCCAGTACTTC.

V and J are TRBV28 and TRBJ2-2, with 7 bases matching TRBD2. The V gene's germline CDR1 is MDHEN and CDR2 SYDVKM. V shed 2 bases and J 6 bases; nucleotides not matched to a gene: 6. The CDR3 is made up of 15 amino acids. The CDR3 spells CASSLVARGAGELFF. CDR3 DNA sequence: TGTGCCAGCAGTTTAGTTGCTCGGGGGGCCGGGGAGCTGTTTTTT.

This sequence joins TRBV4-3 and TRBJ2-1; the match to TRBD1 covers 10 bases. The CDR3 contains 15 residues. Germline loops: CDR1 LGHNA, CDR2 YSLEER. V was clipped by 2 bases and J by 8 bases; unmatched bases: 6. The CDR3 spells CASSQRSGTGDEQFF. DNA for the CDR3: TGCGCCAGCAGCCAACGCTCCGGGACAGGGGATGAGCAGTTCTTC.